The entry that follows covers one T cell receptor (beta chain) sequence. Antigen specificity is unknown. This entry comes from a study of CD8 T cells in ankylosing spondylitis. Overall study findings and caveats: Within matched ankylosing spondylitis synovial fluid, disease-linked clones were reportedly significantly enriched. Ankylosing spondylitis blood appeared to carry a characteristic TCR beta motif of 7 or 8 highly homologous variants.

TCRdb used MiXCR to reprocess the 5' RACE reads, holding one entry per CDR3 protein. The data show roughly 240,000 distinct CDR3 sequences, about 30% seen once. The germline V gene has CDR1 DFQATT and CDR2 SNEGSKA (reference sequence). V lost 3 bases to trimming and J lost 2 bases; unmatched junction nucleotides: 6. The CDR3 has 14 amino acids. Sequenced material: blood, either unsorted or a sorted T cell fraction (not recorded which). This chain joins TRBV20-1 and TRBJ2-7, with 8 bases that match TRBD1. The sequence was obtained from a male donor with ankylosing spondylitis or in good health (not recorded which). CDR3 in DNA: TGCAGTGCTAGTGACGGACAGGGTACCTACGAGCAGTACTTC. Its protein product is CSASDGQGTYEQYF.